What follows describes a single TCR beta chain. MiXCR, applied by TCRdb to the RT-PCR reads, yields one record per CDR3 protein. This repertoire shows 650,000 or so distinct CDR3 sequences, around 15% found once; its top ten account for 7.6%. The data stem from a study of response to subunit inactivated influenza vaccine. Trimming removed 0 bases from V and 5 bases from J, with 10 bases in between. This CDR3 region has 14 residues. CDR1 and CDR2 (germline): LGHNA, YNFKEQ. V usage is TRBV4-2 and J usage is TRBJ2-5; no reliable D call. Sequences were derived from PBMCs from blood, sampled roughly 15 days before vaccination. This sequence was found in a man aged 45-60 years who received an inactivated influenza vaccine. CDR3 loop: CASSQDKGMETQYF. For the CDR3, the DNA is TGTGCCAGCAGCCAAGATAAAGGGATGGAGACCCAGTACTTC.